Below are 7 T cell receptor beta chains sequenced from a single sample in a study of OX40 agonist ivuxolimab in advanced cancers. Libraries were prepared by immunoSEQ multiplex PCR; TCRdb keeps only in-frame clonotypes and omits some of them. The data contain 90,000 to 100,000 clones, 95% to 97% of them singletons. Sequencing used CD4+ or CD8+ T cells sorted from blood, obtained in a trial of the OX40 agonist ivuxolimab. Receptors were obtained from an adult with an advanced solid tumor such as melanoma, head and neck, liver or kidney cancer.

In DNA, the CDR3 is TGTGCCTGGAGTGTCGCACAGGGATTAGGCGAGACCCAGTACTTC. It yields the protein CAWSVAQGLGETQYF. This chain joins TRBV30 and TRBJ2-5; a weak D match, TRBD1 (6 bases). The CDR3 length is 15 residues. The germline gives CDR1 GTSNPN, CDR2 SVGIG (reference sequence). Trimming removed 0 bases at V and 5 bases at J, with 16 bases between.

The chain links TRBV7-9 to TRBJ2-1, with TRBD1 matching over 8 bases. This CDR3 contains 15 residues. The germline CDR1 and CDR2 sequences are SEHNR and FQNEAQ (reference sequence). V dropped 3 bases and J dropped 8; count of bases not matched to a gene: 9. The CDR3 protein is CASSFIDRGWDEQFF. Written as DNA, the CDR3 is TGTGCCAGCAGCTTCATTGACAGGGGATGGGATGAGCAGTTCTTC.

This clone was recorded only once. CDR3 protein: CASSDRSFF. As DNA, the CDR3 is TGTGCCAGCAGTGATCGATCTTTCTTT. The rearrangement uses TRBV6-1 and TRBJ1-1; D is ambiguous. The germline gives CDR1 MNHNS, CDR2 SASEGT. The CDR3 is 9 amino acids. Trimming took off 3 bases at V and 12 bases at J, with 5 bases between the two ends.

The chain uses TRBV13 and TRBJ1-1, with 8 nucleotides matching TRBD1. This CDR3 has 16 amino acids. The ends lost 0 bases at V and 3 bases at J; junction bases unmatched: 6. The germline CDR1 and CDR2 sequences are PRHDT and FYEKMQ (reference sequence). CDR3 bases: TGTGCCAGCAGCTTAGGCCCTCTGACAGGGGACACTGAAGCTTTCTTT. Encoded protein: CASSLGPLTGDTEAFF. Drawing the rest from reference TRBV13 and TRBJ1-1, the complete variable domain is AAGVIQSPRHLIKEKRETATLKCYPIPRHDTVYWYQQGPGQDPQFLISFYEKMQSDKGSIPDRFSAQQFSDYHSELNMSSLELGDSALYFCASSLGPLTGDTEAFFGQGTRLTVV.

The chain uses TRBV2 and TRBJ1-1; D not resolved. The CDR3 sequence is 16 residues long. V was trimmed by 2 bases and J by 1 base, leaving 14 bases between them. The germline V gene has CDR1 SNHLY and CDR2 FYNNEI. CDR3 coding DNA: TGTGCCAGCAGTGAAACCCAGGACGCCGGGAACACTGAAGCTTTCTTT. Translation: CASSETQDAGNTEAFF.

This clone was detected once. The chain recombines TRBV7-8 with TRBJ2-5; a weak D match, TRBD2 (6 bases). Germline V gene sequence: CDR1 SGHVS, CDR2 FQNEAQ. The length of the CDR3 is 15 residues. V was pared by 0 bases and J by 5 bases, with 13 bases between. CDR3 coding DNA: TGTGCCAGCAGCTTAGCGCGGAGGGAGGTGGAGACCCAGTACTTC. It translates to CASSLARREVETQYF.

The genes are TRBV7-2 and TRBJ2-3; 9 bases are shared with TRBD2. After removal of 5 bases from V and 5 bases from J, the junction contained 8 bases not matched to a gene. CDR3 length: 15 amino acids. The germline V gene has CDR1 SGHTA and CDR2 FQGNSA. The CDR3, as DNA: TGTGCCAGCAGCATTAGCGGGAGTGATGGAGATACGCAGTATTTT. This encodes CASSISGSDGDTQYF.